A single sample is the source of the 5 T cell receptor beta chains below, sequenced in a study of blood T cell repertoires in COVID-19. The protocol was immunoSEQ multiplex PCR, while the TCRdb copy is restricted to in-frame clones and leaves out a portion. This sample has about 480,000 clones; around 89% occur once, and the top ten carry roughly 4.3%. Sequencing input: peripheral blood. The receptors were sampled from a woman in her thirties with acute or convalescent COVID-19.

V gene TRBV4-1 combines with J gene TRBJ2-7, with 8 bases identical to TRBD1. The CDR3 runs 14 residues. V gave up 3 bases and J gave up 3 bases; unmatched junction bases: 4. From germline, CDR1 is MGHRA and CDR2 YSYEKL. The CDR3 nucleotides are TGCGCCAGCAGCCACCAGACAGGGGACTACGAGCAGTACTTC. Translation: CASSHQTGDYEQYF.

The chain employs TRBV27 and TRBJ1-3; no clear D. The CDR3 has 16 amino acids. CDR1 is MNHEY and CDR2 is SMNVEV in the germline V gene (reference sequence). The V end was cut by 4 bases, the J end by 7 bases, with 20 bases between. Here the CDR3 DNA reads TGTGCCAGCAGTTCCCCTCGGGCGGGCAGTCGCAACACCATATATTTT. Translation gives CASSSPRAGSRNTIYF.

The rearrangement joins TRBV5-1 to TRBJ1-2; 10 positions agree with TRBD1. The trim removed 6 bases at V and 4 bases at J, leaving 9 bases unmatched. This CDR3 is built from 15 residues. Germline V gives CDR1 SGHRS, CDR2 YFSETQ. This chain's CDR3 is CASTSGQGVPYGYTF. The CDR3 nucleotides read TGCGCCAGCACATCCGGACAGGGGGTTCCCTATGGCTACACCTTC. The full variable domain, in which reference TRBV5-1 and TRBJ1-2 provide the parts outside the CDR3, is KAGVTQTPRYLIKTRGQQVTLSCSPISGHRSVSWYQQTPGQGLQFLFEYFSETQRNKGNFPGRFSGRQFSNSRSEMNVSTLELGDSALYLCASTSGQGVPYGYTFGSGTRLTVV.

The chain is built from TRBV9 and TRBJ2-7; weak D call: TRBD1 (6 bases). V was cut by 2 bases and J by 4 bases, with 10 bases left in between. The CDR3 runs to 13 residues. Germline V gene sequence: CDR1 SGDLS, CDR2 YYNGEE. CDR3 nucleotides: TGTGCCAGCAGCGTTGCACAGGGATACGAGCAGTACTTC. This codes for CASSVAQGYEQYF.

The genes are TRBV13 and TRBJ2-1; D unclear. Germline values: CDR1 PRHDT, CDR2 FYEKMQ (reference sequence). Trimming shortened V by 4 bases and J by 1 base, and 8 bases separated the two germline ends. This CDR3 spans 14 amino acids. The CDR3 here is CASSSGQSYNEQFF. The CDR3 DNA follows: TGTGCCAGCAGCTCTGGGCAGTCCTACAATGAGCAGTTCTTC.